What follows describes a single T cell receptor beta chain. V lost 6 bases and J lost 3, with 12 bases in between. Germline assignment: CDR1 SQVTM and CDR2 ANQGSEA. This CDR3 region has 12 residues. The record originates from a study of CD8 T cells in Susac syndrome. Reverse transcription of roughly 0.5 to 1 ug RNA used random hexamers. TCRdb independently ran MiXCR on the immunoSEQ multiplex PCR reads; one entry per CDR3 protein. The repertoire holds some 170,000 distinct CDR3 sequences, with roughly 93% as singletons. The chain links TRBV29-1 to TRBJ2-7, with unresolved D. The sequence was collected from a human donor in good health. What was sequenced was CD4+ T cells from PBMCs. CDR3 residues: CSVVTRFYEQYF. Written as DNA, the CDR3 is TGCAGCGTCGTTACACGGTTCTACGAGCAGTACTTC.